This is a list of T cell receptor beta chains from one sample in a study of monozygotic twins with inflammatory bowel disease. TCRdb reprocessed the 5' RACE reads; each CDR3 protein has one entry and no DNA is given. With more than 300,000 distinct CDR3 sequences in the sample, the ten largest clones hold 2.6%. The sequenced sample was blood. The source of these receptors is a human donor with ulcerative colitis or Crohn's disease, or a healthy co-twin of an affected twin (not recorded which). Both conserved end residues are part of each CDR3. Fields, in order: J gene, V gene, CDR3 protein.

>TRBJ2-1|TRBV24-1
CATSGGGIPYNEQFF
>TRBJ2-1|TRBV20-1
CSARVVSSYNEQFF
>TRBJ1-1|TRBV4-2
CASSQFGTGGRGTEAFF
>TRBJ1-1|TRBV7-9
CASSLGVTTEAFF
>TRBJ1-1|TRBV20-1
CSAKRLANTEAFF
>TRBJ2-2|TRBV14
CASSQEGPRGSLMNPGELFF
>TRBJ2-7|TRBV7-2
CASSRSGGRVTYEQYF
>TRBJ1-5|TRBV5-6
CASSPGPSSDQPQHF
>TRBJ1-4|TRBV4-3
CASSQDGAALGIATNEKLFF
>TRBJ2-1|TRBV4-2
CASSQRDGAYHNEQFF
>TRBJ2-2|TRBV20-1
CSARDQGAGELFF
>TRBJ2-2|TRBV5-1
CASSVIPPNRGSGTGELFF